The text below deals with one T cell receptor beta chain. This CDR3 comprises 15 residues. The germline gives CDR1 SGDLS, CDR2 YYNGEE. V lost 0 bases to trimming and J lost 5 bases; unmatched junction nucleotides: 5. This sample was taken from a study of blood T cell repertoires in COVID-19. Study information: COVID-19 samples from acute and convalescent phases originated in the United States, Italy and Spain. In each case, the material was cDNA or gDNA derived from T cells, B-cell-depleted T cells, or PBMCs.

In the authors' methods: Amplifying reference gene primers gave estimates of nucleated cell counts. TCRdb's table, derived via immunoSEQ multiplex PCR, lists solely in-frame clones and lacks some. That table furnishes V, J and clone size, whereas the DNA furnished D and trimming. Among some 56,000 clones, 81% were seen once, and the ten largest hold approximately 30%. The rearrangement links TRBV9 to TRBJ2-5; 9 bases are shared with TRBD2. This receptor was taken from a woman of 80 years or more with active or convalescent COVID-19. The specimen sequenced was peripheral blood. The chain's CDR3 is CASSVGLADRETQYF. In nucleotides, the CDR3 is TGTGCCAGCAGCGTAGGACTAGCGGACAGGGAGACCCAGTACTTC.